This TCR beta chain was recorded in a study of shared clonotypes between healthy human individuals. Across the study: The plates for each donor numbered three CD4 naive, three CD4 memory, two CD8 naive and one CD8 memory.

Per germline, CDR1 SGDLS and CDR2 YYNGEE. Between the trimmed V and J ends, which lost 2 bases and 0 bases, there was a span of 11 bases. The CDR3 extends over 15 amino acids. Whole-study findings and limits: Unshared clonotypes carried lower generation probabilities than those common to all four donors.

Note on this clone: Its antigen remains unknown. Other DNA variants within this sample encode the same CDR3.

Sequencing was at deep level. Profiled with immunoSEQ multiplex PCR; TCRdb holds only in-frame clones, not every one. The table records about 1.5 million clones, around 97% of them present only once. The sample consisted of naive CD4+ T cells sorted from blood. Subset meaning: CD45RA+ positively selected. The sequence was obtained from a young man in good health. The chain joins TRBV9 to TRBJ1-1, with D possibly TRBD1 on 5 matching bases. In nucleotides, the CDR3 is TGTGCCAGCAGCGTGGCGCAGGGTCTGAACACTGAAGCTTTCTTT. Residues: CASSVAQGLNTEAFF.